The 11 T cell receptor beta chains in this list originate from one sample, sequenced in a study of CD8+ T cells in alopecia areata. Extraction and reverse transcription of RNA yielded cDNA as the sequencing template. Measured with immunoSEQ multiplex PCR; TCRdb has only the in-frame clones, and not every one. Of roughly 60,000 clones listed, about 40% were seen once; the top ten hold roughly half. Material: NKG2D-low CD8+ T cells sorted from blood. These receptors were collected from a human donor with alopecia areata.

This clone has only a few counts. The CDR3: CASSPRSINYGYTF. CDR3 in DNA: TGTGCCAGCAGCCCGAGATCCATCAACTATGGCTACACCTTC. V usage is TRBV13 and J usage is TRBJ1-2; D unclear. The CDR3 has 14 amino acids. Germline V lookup: CDR1 PRHDT, CDR2 FYEKMQ (reference sequence). V dropped 5 bases and J dropped 2 bases, with 12 bases sitting between them.

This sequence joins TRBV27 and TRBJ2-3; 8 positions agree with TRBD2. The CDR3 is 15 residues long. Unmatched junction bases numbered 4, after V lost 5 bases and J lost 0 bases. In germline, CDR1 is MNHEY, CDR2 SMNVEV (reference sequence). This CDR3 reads CASSKLAVSTDTQYF. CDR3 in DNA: TGTGCCAGCAGTAAACTAGCGGTTAGCACAGATACGCAGTATTTT.

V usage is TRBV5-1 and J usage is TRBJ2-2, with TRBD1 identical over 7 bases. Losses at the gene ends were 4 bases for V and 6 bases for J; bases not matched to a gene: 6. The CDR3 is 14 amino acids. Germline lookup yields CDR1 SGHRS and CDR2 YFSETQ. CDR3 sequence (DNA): TGCGCCAGCAGCGCAGGACAGGCCGCCGGGGAGCTGTTTTTT. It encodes CASSAGQAAGELFF.

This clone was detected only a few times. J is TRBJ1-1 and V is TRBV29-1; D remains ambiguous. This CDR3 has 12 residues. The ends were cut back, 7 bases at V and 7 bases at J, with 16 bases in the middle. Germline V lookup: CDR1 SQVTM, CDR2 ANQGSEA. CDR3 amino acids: CSALGREGEAFF. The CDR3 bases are TGCAGCGCACTGGGAAGGGAGGGTGAAGCTTTCTTT.

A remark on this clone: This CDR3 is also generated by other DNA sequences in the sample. CDR3 loop: CASSPGVGTLTNEQFF. The CDR3 nucleotides are TGCGCCAGCAGCCCGGGAGTCGGAACCTTAACCAATGAGCAGTTCTTC. The genes are TRBV5-1 and TRBJ2-1, with D maybe TRBD2 (6 bases). Germline V lookup: CDR1 SGHRS, CDR2 YFSETQ. V was pared by 4 bases and J by 6 bases, with 20 bases between. This CDR3 has 16 amino acids.

The CDR3 DNA is TGCGCCAGCAGCTTGGAGGGGGGCACTGAAGCTTTCTTT. Protein product: CASSLEGGTEAFF. This chain connects TRBV5-1 to TRBJ1-1; maybe TRBD1 (6 bases). Germline V gene data show CDR1 as SGHRS and CDR2 as YFSETQ. V gave up 0 bases and J gave up 4 bases, with 7 bases separating them. This CDR3 region has 13 residues.

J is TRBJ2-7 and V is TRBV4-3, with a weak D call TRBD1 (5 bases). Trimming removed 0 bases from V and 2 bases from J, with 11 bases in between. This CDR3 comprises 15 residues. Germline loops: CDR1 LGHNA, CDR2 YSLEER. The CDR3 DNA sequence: TGCGCCAGCAGCCAAGAGCAGGGCGGTGCCTACGAGCAGTACTTC. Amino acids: CASSQEQGGAYEQYF.

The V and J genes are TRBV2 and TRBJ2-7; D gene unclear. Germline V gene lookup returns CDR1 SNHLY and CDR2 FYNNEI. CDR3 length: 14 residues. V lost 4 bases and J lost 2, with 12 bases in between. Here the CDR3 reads CASSAEEFPYEQYF. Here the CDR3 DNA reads TGTGCCAGCAGTGCCGAGGAATTCCCCTACGAGCAGTACTTC.

The CDR3 spells CASSLGQGISPLHF. Written as DNA, the CDR3 is TGTGCCAGCAGCTTAGGGCAGGGGATTTCACCCCTCCACTTT. This rearrangement joins TRBV7-9 to TRBJ1-6; a weak D match, TRBD1 (6 bases). The germline V gene has CDR1 SEHNR and CDR2 FQNEAQ (reference sequence). The CDR3 runs 14 residues. V gave up 1 base and J gave up 9 bases, with 10 bases separating them.

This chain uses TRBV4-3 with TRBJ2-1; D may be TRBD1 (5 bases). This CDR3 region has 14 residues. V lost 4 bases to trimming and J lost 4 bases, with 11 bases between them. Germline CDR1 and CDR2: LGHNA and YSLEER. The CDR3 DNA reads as TGCGCCAGCAGCCTCAGAGGACATTACAATGAGCAGTTCTTC. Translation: CASSLRGHYNEQFF.

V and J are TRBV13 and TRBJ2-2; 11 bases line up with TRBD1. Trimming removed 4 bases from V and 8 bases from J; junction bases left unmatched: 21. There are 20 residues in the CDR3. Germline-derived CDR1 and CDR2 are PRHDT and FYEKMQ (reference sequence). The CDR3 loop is CASSSGDPRLGQGALGELFF. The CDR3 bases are TGTGCCAGCAGCTCCGGCGACCCTAGACTCGGACAGGGGGCTCTAGGGGAGCTGTTTTTT.